This is a list of T cell receptor beta chains from one sample in a study of cytomegalovirus exposure and HLA in healthy donors. Assay used: immunoSEQ multiplex PCR; TCRdb lists only in-frame clones, some missing. Altogether approximately 270,000 clones are present, 80% being singletons, with the ten largest covering roughly 0.31%. The sample taken for sequencing was PBMCs. These receptors came from a girl between 2 and 10 years old in good health and CMV-seronegative. Each CDR3 is given with its conserved first and last residue. A D gene is named only where the DNA matches it firmly. Only some rows state a clone size, as once, few, many or a class for expanded clones.

D gene	clone size	V gene	J gene	CDR3 DNA	CDR3 protein
NA	NA	TRBV6-5	TRBJ2-1	TGTGCCAGCGGGTCTAGCGCCGATTACAATGAGCAGTTCTTC	CASGSSADYNEQFF
NA	NA	TRBV19	TRBJ1-5	TGTGCCAGTAGTATCATTGGCAATCAGCCCCAGCATTTT	CASSIIGNQPQHF
NA	NA	TRBV15	TRBJ1-3	TGTGCCACCAGCAGATCCAAGAGCTCTGGAAACACCATATATTTT	CATSRSKSSGNTIYF
TRBD1	NA	TRBV27	TRBJ2-7	TGTGCCAGCAGTCTCTTCGGGACAGGTTACTACGAGCAGTACTTC	CASSLFGTGYYEQYF
TRBD2	once	TRBV7-8	TRBJ2-3	TGTGCCAGCAGCTTATTCGGGGGGGGTGTGCCAGATACGCAGTATTTT	CASSLFGGGVPDTQYF
TRBD2	NA	TRBV4-2	TRBJ2-1	TGTGCCAGCAGCCAGGGACTAGCGGGGAGCTCCTACAATGAGCAGTTCTTC	CASSQGLAGSSYNEQFF
TRBD1	few	TRBV28	TRBJ1-5	TGTGCCAGCAACCCACCTGGGACAGGGAGGTCTCAGCCCCAGCATTTT	CASNPPGTGRSQPQHF
TRBD2	NA	TRBV7-9	TRBJ2-1	TGTGCCAGCAGCTCCACTAGCGGGAGGACCTACAATGAGCAGTTCTTC	CASSSTSGRTYNEQFF
TRBD1	NA	TRBV5-8	TRBJ2-1	TGTGCCAGCAGGGCGACAGGGGAAGGCTCCTACAATGAGCAGTTCTTC	CASRATGEGSYNEQFF
NA	NA	TRBV2	TRBJ2-2	TGTGCCAGCAGGGACAAGAACACCGGGGAGCTGTTTTTT	CASRDKNTGELFF
NA	NA	TRBV28	TRBJ2-7	TGTGCCAGCAGTTTGGGACGACTAACCGGGACTGTTTTCTACGAGCAGTACTTC	CASSLGRLTGTVFYEQYF
TRBD1	few	TRBV5-5	TRBJ1-2	TGTGCCAGCACGAGGGGGCTTGGCTACACCTTC	CASTRGLGYTF
NA	NA	TRBV27	TRBJ1-6	TGTGCCAGCAGTTTATCGGGGTGGAGGGGAGGGGACTCACCCCTCCACTTT	CASSLSGWRGGDSPLHF
NA	once	TRBV7-3	TRBJ1-1	TGTGCCAGCAGCGCCTCAGGGATGAACACTGAAGCTTTCTTT	CASSASGMNTEAFF
TRBD1	NA	TRBV5-6	TRBJ1-1	TGTGCCAGCTACAGGGGTATGGACACTGAAGCTTTCTTT	CASYRGMDTEAFF
TRBD2	NA	TRBV6-1	TRBJ2-1	TGTGCCAGCAGCTTTGGACTAGCGGGATACAATGAGCAGTTCTTC	CASSFGLAGYNEQFF
TRBD2	few	TRBV6-5	TRBJ2-7	TGTGCCAGCAGTTACTCGTCGGGGGGGAGCTCCTACGAGCAGTACTTC	CASSYSSGGSSYEQYF
NA	NA	TRBV7-3	TRBJ2-3	TGTGCCAGCAGCTTCCCGGGAGCAAGGCAGTATTTT	CASSFPGARQYF
TRBD1	NA	TRBV11-2	TRBJ1-2	TGTGCCAGCAGCTTGGGACAGCTCTATGGCTACACCTTC	CASSLGQLYGYTF
NA	few	TRBV18	TRBJ1-2	TGTGCCAGCTCACCCGACAGGATCTATGGCTACACCTTC	CASSPDRIYGYTF
TRBD1	once	TRBV27	TRBJ2-2	TGTGCCAGCAGTCCCGCCTCCGGGACAGTCGCTGGGGAGCTGTTTTTT	CASSPASGTVAGELFF
NA	NA	TRBV7-3	TRBJ1-6	TGTGCCAGCAGCTTCGCCGGGACAATTTTCTCACCCCTCCACTTT	CASSFAGTIFSPLHF
TRBD2	NA	TRBV4-2	TRBJ2-1	TGTGCCAGCAGCCAAGCCCCAGCGGGAATGAATGAGCAGTTCTTC	CASSQAPAGMNEQFF
NA	NA	TRBV2	TRBJ2-5	TGTGCCAGCAGTGAAGGTACCACGGGTGGAAAGACCCAGTACTTC	CASSEGTTGGKTQYF
NA	NA	TRBV30	TRBJ1-1	TGTGCCTGGAGTCAAACGGTGAACACTGAAGCTTTCTTT	CAWSQTVNTEAFF
NA	NA	TRBV5-1	TRBJ1-1	TGCGCCAGCAGCTCGTTAAACCGGGACAAGAACACTGAAGCTTTCTTT	CASSSLNRDKNTEAFF
NA	NA	TRBV7-2	TRBJ2-1	TGTGCCAGCAGCTTCCCCGGAGGTAATAATGAGCAGTTCTTC	CASSFPGGNNEQFF
NA	NA	TRBV2	TRBJ1-3	TGTGCCAGCAGGGGACACACTGCTGGAAACACCATATATTTT	CASRGHTAGNTIYF
TRBD2	NA	TRBV9	TRBJ2-7	TGTGCCAGCAGCGTAGATGGTGGGAGGGCCGACGAGCAGTACTTC	CASSVDGGRADEQYF
NA	few	TRBV7-9	TRBJ2-3	TGTGCCAGCAGCTCCAGACTAGGGACAGATACGCAGTATTTT	CASSSRLGTDTQYF
NA	NA	TRBV5-1	TRBJ2-7	TGCGCCAGCAGCTTGCAGGGAGGCACCTACGAGCAGTACTTC	CASSLQGGTYEQYF
TRBD1	NA	TRBV28	TRBJ2-5	TGTGCCAGCAGTTTTGGACAGGCGGAAGAGACCCAGTACTTC	CASSFGQAEETQYF
TRBD1	NA	TRBV5-4	TRBJ2-7	TGTGCCAGCAGCTTCCTGTACCGGGACAGGGCGGACTACGAGCAGTACTTC	CASSFLYRDRADYEQYF
NA	NA	TRBV6-1	TRBJ1-5	TGTGCCAGCAGTGATCCATCGCGGGGGATAGCAAATCAGCCCCAGCATTTT	CASSDPSRGIANQPQHF
NA	NA	TRBV28	TRBJ2-4	TGTGCCAGCAGTTTACTAGCAGGGGCCGACCGCATTCAGTACTTC	CASSLLAGADRIQYF
TRBD2	few	TRBV2	TRBJ2-1	TGTGCCAGCAATAGGGGACTAGCGGGACCTTACAATGAGCAGTTCTTC	CASNRGLAGPYNEQFF
TRBD1	NA	TRBV28	TRBJ1-2	TGTGCCAGCAGTCCCAACCTCGGACAGGGGAACTATGGCTACACCTTC	CASSPNLGQGNYGYTF
TRBD1	NA	TRBV30	TRBJ2-5	TGTGCCTGGGGGGACAGTCTACAAGAGACCCAGTACTTC	CAWGDSLQETQYF
NA	once	TRBV7-9	TRBJ1-4	TGTGCCAGCAGCACTTCTTGGGGGCATGAAAAACTGTTTTTT	CASSTSWGHEKLFF
NA	NA	TRBV12-5	TRBJ1-1	TGTGCTAGTAGCCGGAGTAACACTGAAGCTTTCTTT	CASSRSNTEAFF
NA	NA	TRBV28	TRBJ1-1	TGTGCCAGCAGCTTAGGGAGGGAATTTGAAGCTTTCTTT	CASSLGREFEAFF
NA	NA	TRBV28	TRBJ1-5	TGTGCCAGCAGAACCAGGGGAAATCAGCCCCAGCATTTT	CASRTRGNQPQHF
NA	NA	TRBV9	TRBJ2-5	TGTGCCAGCAGCGCCCAACAGGGATCAGAGACCCAGTACTTC	CASSAQQGSETQYF
TRBD1	NA	TRBV6-5	TRBJ1-1	TGTGCCAGCAGTTCGCCCCGGGACAGAGAAGCTTTCTTT	CASSSPRDREAFF
NA	NA	TRBV4-1	TRBJ2-7	TGCGCCAGCAGCCAAGGGACGGGGACCTACGAGCAGTACTTC	CASSQGTGTYEQYF
NA	NA	TRBV30	TRBJ1-4	TGTGCCTGGAGTGTAACCGGGACAGAAAAACTGTTTTTT	CAWSVTGTEKLFF
NA	once	TRBV4-1	TRBJ1-2	TGCGCCAGCAGCCTCAGGCATGGGAGCGTCCGCTATGGCTACACCTTC	CASSLRHGSVRYGYTF
TRBD1	NA	TRBV5-8	TRBJ1-2	TGTGCCAGCAGCAAGGACAGGTTTGGCTACACCTTC	CASSKDRFGYTF
NA	NA	TRBV7-9	TRBJ2-7	TGTTCCAGCACCCGGGACACATCCTCCTACGAGCAGTACTTC	CSSTRDTSSYEQYF
TRBD2	NA	TRBV5-4	TRBJ2-3	TGTGCCAGCAGGGATCCGGGACTAGCTCGAGATACGCAGTATTTT	CASRDPGLARDTQYF